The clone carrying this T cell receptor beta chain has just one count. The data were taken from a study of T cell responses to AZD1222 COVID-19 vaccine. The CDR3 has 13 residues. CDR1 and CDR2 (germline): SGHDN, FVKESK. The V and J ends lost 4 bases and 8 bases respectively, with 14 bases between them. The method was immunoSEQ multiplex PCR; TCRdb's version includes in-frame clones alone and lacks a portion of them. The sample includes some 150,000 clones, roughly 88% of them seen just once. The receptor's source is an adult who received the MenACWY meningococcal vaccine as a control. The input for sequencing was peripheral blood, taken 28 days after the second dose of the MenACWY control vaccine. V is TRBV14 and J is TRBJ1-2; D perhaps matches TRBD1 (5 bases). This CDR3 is CASSPAGAKGYTF. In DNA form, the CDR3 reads TGTGCCAGCAGCCCTGCCGGGGCGAAGGGCTACACCTTC.